This record concerns one T cell receptor (beta chain) sequence. The V end was cut by 4 bases, the J end by 16 bases, with 11 bases between. Germline V gene sequence: CDR1 SNHLY, CDR2 FYNNEI. The length of the CDR3 is 10 residues. CD8 cells regarded as naive lacked CD45RO, were positively chosen for CCR7, and omitted terminally differentiated effector memory CD45RA+ cells. The data are from a study of shared clonotypes between healthy human individuals. Some clones are missing from TCRdb's copy, which holds only in-frame ones; the method was immunoSEQ multiplex PCR. Here the sample spans about 2.2 million clones, just over 90% being singletons.

Sequencing input: naive CD8+ T cells from PBMCs. The genes are TRBV2 and TRBJ2-1, with D perhaps matching TRBD1 (6 bases). This clonotype was sampled from a man aged 18 to 30 in good health. Some clones in this sample may be carry-over from other donors' samples. CDR3 nucleotide sequence: TGTGCCAGCAGTGGACAGGTTGTTTTCTTC. It translates to CASSGQVVFF.